The T cell receptor beta chain under discussion was sequenced for a study of cytomegalovirus exposure and HLA in healthy donors. Points from the study as a whole: In vitro assays verified that a few CMV-associated chains recognized CMV antigens specifically.

Separate from the roughly 610-subject first cohort, the roughly 110-subject validation cohort was the one that the donors belonged to. Profiling relied on immunoSEQ multiplex PCR, and the TCRdb table lists in-frame clones only, not all of them. The sample comprises some 90,000 clones, around 88% of which are singletons, and 3.9% rests with the top ten. The CDR3 has 15 residues. Trimming left V 6 bases short and J 1 base short, with 12 bases between. Germline-derived CDR1 and CDR2 are SGHDN and FVKESK. A remark on this clone: As yet, its antigen is unknown.

The sample consisted of PBMCs. The chain has TRBV14 and TRBJ2-2; D might be TRBD1 (5 bases). This TCR derives from a woman in her 30s in good health and CMV-seronegative. CDR3 DNA sequence: TGTGCCAGCAGTCGACAGTTTATGAACACCGGGGAGCTGTTTTTT. Its protein is CASSRQFMNTGELFF.